This passage covers 18 T cell receptor beta chains from one sample sequenced in a study of blood T cells in healthy people across ages. For the second PCR, which ran for about 6 to 12 cycles, a sample-barcoded 5' primer and a J-beta primer mix were used. TCRdb independently ran MiXCR on the 5' RACE reads; one entry per CDR3 protein. This table has some 1,800,000 distinct CDR3 sequences, about two fifths appearing once. Source material: blood. These TCRs come from a human donor in good health.

The table lists this clonotype with a count of one. The rearrangement links TRBV6-1 to TRBJ2-1; 11 positions agree with TRBD2. Germline lookup yields CDR1 MNHNS and CDR2 SASEGT. The CDR3 has 15 amino acids. V lost 7 bases and J lost 3; bases outside the gene matches: 5. In DNA form, the CDR3 reads TGTGCCAGCACCCCGACTAGCGGGGTCTACAATGAGCAGTTCTTC. This gives the protein CASTPTSGVYNEQFF.

Ten or more counts support this clonotype. V gene TRBV29-1 combines with J gene TRBJ2-7, with TRBD1 as a possible D gene (6 bases). V lost 7 bases and J 2 bases, leaving 12 bases between the germline ends. The germline V gene has CDR1 SQVTM and CDR2 ANQGSEA. There are 12 residues in the CDR3. CDR3 bases: TGCAGCGGGGTAGGACAGACCTACGAGCAGTACTTC. This gives the protein CSGVGQTYEQYF.

The chain couples TRBV6-5 to TRBJ2-1; no definite D call. This CDR3 contains 13 residues. Germline V gene data show CDR1 as MNHEY and CDR2 as SVGAGI. Deletions cut 6 bases from V and 4 bases from J, with 10 bases between. Written as DNA, the CDR3 is TGTGCCAGCAGGTACACAAGATACAATGAGCAGTTCTTC. Its protein is CASRYTRYNEQFF.

This chain joins TRBV24-1 and TRBJ1-2; a weak D match, TRBD1 (6 bases). This CDR3 spans 15 amino acids. Germline-derived CDR1 and CDR2 are KGHDR and SFDVKD. Trimming took off 5 bases at V and 7 bases at J, with 19 bases between the two ends. The CDR3 spells CATSGHDGGASGYTF. In nucleotides, the CDR3 is TGTGCCACCAGTGGTCATGACGGGGGCGCTAGTGGCTACACCTTC.

The V and J genes are TRBV29-1 and TRBJ1-4; TRBD1 aligns across 10 bases. The CDR3 sequence is 13 residues long. After removal of 5 bases from V and 7 bases from J, the junction contained 4 bases not matched to a gene. Germline V lookup: CDR1 SQVTM, CDR2 ANQGSEA. CDR3 amino acids: CSVTTGGVEKLFF. The CDR3 DNA reads as TGCAGCGTTACGACAGGGGGCGTTGAAAAACTGTTTTTT. The full variable domain, completed using reference TRBV29-1 and TRBJ1-4, is SAVISQKPSRDICQRGTSLTIQCQVDSQVTMMFWYRQQPGQSLTLIATANQGSEATYESGFVIDKFPISRPNLTFSTLTVSNMSPEDSSIYLCSVTTGGVEKLFFGSGTQLSVL.

There are a few counts of this clonotype. This chain links TRBV12-3 or TRBV12-4 with TRBJ1-2; perhaps TRBD1 as D (6 bases). This CDR3 comprises 11 residues. Trimming stripped 9 bases from V and 7 bases from J, with 12 bases between. Written as DNA, the CDR3 is TGTGCCAGTTCGAAGGGGGTTGGCTACACCTTC. Protein sequence: CASSKGVGYTF.

This clonotype was seen a handful of times. The V gene is TRBV7-3, the J gene TRBJ2-5; 7 bases line up with TRBD2. CDR1 is SGHTA and CDR2 is FQGTGA in the germline V gene. V gave up 5 bases and J gave up 2 bases; unmatched junction bases: 8. The CDR3 has 15 amino acids. The CDR3 here is CASSVGTTLQETQYF. CDR3 DNA sequence: TGTGCCAGCAGCGTCGGGACTACCTTACAAGAGACCCAGTACTTC. The full variable domain, completed using reference TRBV7-3 and TRBJ2-5, is GAGVSQTPSNKVTEKGKYVELRCDPISGHTALYWYRQSLGQGPEFLIYFQGTGAADDSGLPNDRFFAVRPEGSVSTLKIQRTERGDSAVYLCASSVGTTLQETQYFGPGTRLLVL.

This chain links TRBV5-6 with TRBJ1-1, with D hard to call. CDR3 length equals 14 residues. V dropped 4 bases and J dropped 4 bases, with 14 bases sitting between them. Germline CDR1 reads SGHDT; CDR2 reads YYEEEE. CDR3 coding DNA: TGTGCCAGCAGCAGTCCTTGGGCGGGCACTGAAGCTTTCTTT. Translated: CASSSPWAGTEAFF.

In its sample, this clonotype was seen a few times. This rearrangement joins TRBV7-3 to TRBJ1-5; D not certain. CDR1 is SGHTA and CDR2 is FQGTGA in the germline V gene. V lost 3 bases and J 1 base, leaving 10 bases between the germline ends. The CDR3 is made up of 15 amino acids. The CDR3 DNA follows: TGTGCCAGCAGCTTTGTGCTCCAGAGCAATCAGCCCCAGCATTTT. Protein sequence: CASSFVLQSNQPQHF.

This clonotype has a count of ten or more. V and J are TRBV29-1 and TRBJ2-3, with D hard to call. This CDR3 is 13 amino acids long. Germline values: CDR1 SQVTM, CDR2 ANQGSEA. The V end was cut by 4 bases, the J end by 2 bases, with 10 bases between. This CDR3 is CSVGPRFTDTQYF. CDR3 coding DNA: TGCAGCGTTGGGCCCAGATTCACAGATACGCAGTATTTT.

V usage is TRBV20-1 and J usage is TRBJ2-1, with a weak D call TRBD1 (5 bases). CDR3 size: 12 residues. The germline V gene has CDR1 DFQATT and CDR2 SNEGSKA (reference sequence). V shed 4 bases and J shed 3 bases, with 7 bases lying between them. The DNA of the CDR3 is TGCAGTGCTATCCAGGGCTACAATGAGCAGTTCTTC. Encoded protein: CSAIQGYNEQFF.

The table lists this clonotype with a few counts. The chain is built from TRBV28 and TRBJ2-4, with unresolved D. V dropped 6 bases and J dropped 0 bases, with 12 bases sitting between them. Per germline, CDR1 MDHEN and CDR2 SYDVKM. The CDR3 has 15 amino acids. The CDR3 coding sequence is TGTGCCAGCAGCTCCGGGTTCTTAGCCAAAAACATTCAGTACTTC. This codes for CASSSGFLAKNIQYF.

The chain employs TRBV6-5 and TRBJ2-3; D uncertain. The germline V gene has CDR1 MNHEY and CDR2 SVGAGI. Deletions cut 2 bases from V and 4 bases from J, with 7 bases between. This CDR3 region has 13 residues. CDR3 DNA: TGTGCCAGCAGTTACGGCGGTTCAGATACGCAGTATTTT. Translation: CASSYGGSDTQYF.

This sequence joins TRBV21-1 and TRBJ2-5; the table assigns TRBD2, which was not confirmed against the DNA. TRBV21-1 is a listed pseudogene. CDR3 length: 12 residues. The CDR3 nucleotides read TGTGCCAGCAGCAAAGAGGGAGGGGCCCAGTACTTC. Translation: CASSKEGGAQYF.

The chain joins TRBV20-1 to TRBJ1-5, with D maybe TRBD1 (6 bases). Deletions cut 1 base from V and 7 bases from J, with 26 bases between. CDR1 and CDR2 (germline): DFQATT, SNEGSKA (reference sequence). The CDR3 has 18 residues. The CDR3 bases are TGCAGTGCTAGAGGGGTTGGACAGAAGGGGGTGTACCAGCAGCCCCAGCATTTT. Amino acids: CSARGVGQKGVYQQPQHF.

On this clonotype itself: A much larger clone differs by one base, so this may be a read error. V usage is TRBV5-5 and J usage is TRBJ2-3; D not certain. Germline CDR1 reads SGHKS; CDR2 reads YYEKEE (reference sequence). This CDR3 spans 11 amino acids. The germline V and J ends were trimmed by 4 bases and 4 bases, with 4 bases remaining between them. The CDR3 region has the DNA TGTGCCAGCAGCATACCAGATACGCAGTATTTT. Amino acid sequence: CASSIPDTQYF.

This clonotype was seen a few times. V gene TRBV7-3 combines with J gene TRBJ1-2; 7 bases fit TRBD1. Looked up from germline, CDR1 is SGHTA and CDR2 is FQGTGA. V shed 3 bases and J 8 bases; nucleotides not matched to a gene: 6. The CDR3 extends over 13 amino acids. The DNA of the CDR3 is TGTGCCAGCAGCTTTCAGACAGGGATCGGCTACACCTTC. Its translation is CASSFQTGIGYTF.

This clonotype showed up just a few times. The chain has TRBV27 and TRBJ1-2; D gene uncertain. V lost 0 bases, J lost 8 bases, and 16 bases lay in between. Germline CDR1 MNHEY, CDR2 SMNVEV (reference sequence). CDR3 length: 15 amino acids. CDR3: CASSLSIRAMGGYTF. Written as DNA, the CDR3 is TGTGCCAGCAGTTTATCTATTCGAGCCATGGGAGGCTACACCTTC.